This TCR beta chain was captured in a study of a mutant IDH1 vaccine in newly diagnosed glioma. As for the study in general: Beginning 4-6 weeks after radiotherapy alone, or with temozolomide cycles, vaccination took place.

Repertoires were generated with immunoSEQ multiplex PCR, while TCRdb's copy carries only in-frame clones and drops some. This sample yields some 40,000 clones, of which roughly 80% are seen a single time; roughly 5% belongs to the top ten. In the case of this clone: Its antigen is currently unknown.

Indicated time point: week 23, last vaccination. It was 300 ug of mutant IDH1 20-mer peptide that made up each vaccine dose, given with topical imiquimod. The source is a man aged 40-50 years with glioma. Material: PBMCs, obtained from a glioma patient whose treatment included an IDH1 peptide vaccine.

The CDR3 bases are TGTGCCAGCAGTTACTCGATAAATCAGCCCCAGCATTTT. Its protein product is CASSYSINQPQHF. The chain recombines TRBV6-5 with TRBJ1-5; D call uncertain. In germline, CDR1 is MNHEY, CDR2 SVGAGI. The CDR3 spans 13 residues. Deletions cut 0 bases from V and 4 bases from J, with 4 bases between.